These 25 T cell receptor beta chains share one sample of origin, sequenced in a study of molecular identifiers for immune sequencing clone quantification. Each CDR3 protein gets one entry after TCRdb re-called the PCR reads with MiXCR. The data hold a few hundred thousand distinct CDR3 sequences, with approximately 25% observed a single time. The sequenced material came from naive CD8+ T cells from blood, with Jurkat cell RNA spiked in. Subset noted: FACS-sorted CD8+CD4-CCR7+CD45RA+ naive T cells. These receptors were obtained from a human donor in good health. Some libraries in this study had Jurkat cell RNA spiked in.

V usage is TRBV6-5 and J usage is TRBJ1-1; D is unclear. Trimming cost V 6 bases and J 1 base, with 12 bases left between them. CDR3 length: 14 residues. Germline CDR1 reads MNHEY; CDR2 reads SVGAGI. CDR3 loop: CASRQYLQNTEAFF. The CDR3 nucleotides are TGTGCCAGCAGACAATATCTACAGAACACTGAAGCTTTCTTT.

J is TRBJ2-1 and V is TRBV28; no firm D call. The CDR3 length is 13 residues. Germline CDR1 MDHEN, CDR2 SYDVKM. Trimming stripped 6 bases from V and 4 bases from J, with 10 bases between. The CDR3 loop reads CASSDKNYNEQFF. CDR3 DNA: TGTGCCAGCAGCGACAAGAATTACAATGAGCAGTTCTTC.

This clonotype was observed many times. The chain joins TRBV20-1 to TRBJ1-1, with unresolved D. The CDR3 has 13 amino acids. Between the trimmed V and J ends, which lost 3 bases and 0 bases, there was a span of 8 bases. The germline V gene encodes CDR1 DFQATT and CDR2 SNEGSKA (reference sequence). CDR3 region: CSARTAMNTEAFF. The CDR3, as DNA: TGCAGTGCTAGGACGGCCATGAACACTGAAGCTTTCTTT.

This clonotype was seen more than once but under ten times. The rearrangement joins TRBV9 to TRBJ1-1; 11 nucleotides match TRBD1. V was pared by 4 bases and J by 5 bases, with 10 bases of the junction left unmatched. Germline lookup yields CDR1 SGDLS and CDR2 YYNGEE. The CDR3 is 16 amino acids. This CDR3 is CASSLVAGTGGTEAFF. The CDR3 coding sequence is TGTGCCAGCAGCCTAGTTGCCGGGACAGGGGGGACTGAAGCTTTCTTT.

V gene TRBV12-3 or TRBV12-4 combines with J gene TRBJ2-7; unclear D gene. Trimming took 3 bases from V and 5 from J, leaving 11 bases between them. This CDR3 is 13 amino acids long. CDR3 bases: TGTGCCAGCAGTTTTTCATTTGGTGACGAGCAGTACTTC. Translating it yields CASSFSFGDEQYF.

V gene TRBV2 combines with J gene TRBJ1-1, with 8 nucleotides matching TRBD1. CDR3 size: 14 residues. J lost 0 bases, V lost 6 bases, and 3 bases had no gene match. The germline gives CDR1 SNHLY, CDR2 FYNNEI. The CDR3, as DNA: TGTGCCAGCAGAATGGGACAGGTGAACACTGAAGCTTTCTTT. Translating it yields CASRMGQVNTEAFF.

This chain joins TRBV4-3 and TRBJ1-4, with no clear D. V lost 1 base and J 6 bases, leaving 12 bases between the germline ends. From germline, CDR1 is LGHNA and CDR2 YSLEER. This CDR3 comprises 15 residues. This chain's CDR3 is CASSQALGHHEKLFF. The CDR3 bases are TGCGCCAGCAGCCAAGCTCTGGGCCATCATGAAAAACTGTTTTTT.

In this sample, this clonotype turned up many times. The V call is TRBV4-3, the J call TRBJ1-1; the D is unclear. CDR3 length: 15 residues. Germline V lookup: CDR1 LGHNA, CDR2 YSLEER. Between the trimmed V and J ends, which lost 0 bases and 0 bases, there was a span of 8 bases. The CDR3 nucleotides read TGCGCCAGCAGCCAAGAGGAGGGTTTGAACACTGAAGCTTTCTTT. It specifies CASSQEEGLNTEAFF.

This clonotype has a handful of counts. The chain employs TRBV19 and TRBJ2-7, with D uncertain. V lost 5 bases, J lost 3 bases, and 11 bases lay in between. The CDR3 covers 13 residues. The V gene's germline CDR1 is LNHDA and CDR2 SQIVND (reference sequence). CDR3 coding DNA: TGTGCCAGTAGTCCCCGAATCTACTACGAGCAGTACTTC. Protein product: CASSPRIYYEQYF.

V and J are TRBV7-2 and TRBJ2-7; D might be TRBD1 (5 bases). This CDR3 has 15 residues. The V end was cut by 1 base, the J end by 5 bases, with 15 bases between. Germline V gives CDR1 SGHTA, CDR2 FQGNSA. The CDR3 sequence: CASSLGSDNLDEQYF. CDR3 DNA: TGTGCCAGCAGCTTAGGCTCGGACAATCTTGACGAGCAGTACTTC. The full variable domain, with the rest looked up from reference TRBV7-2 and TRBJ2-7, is GAGVSQSPSNKVTEKGKDVELRCDPISGHTALYWYRQSLGQGLEFLIYFQGNSAPDKSGLPSDRFSAERTGGSVSTLTIQRTQQEDSAVYLCASSLGSDNLDEQYFGPGTRLTVT.

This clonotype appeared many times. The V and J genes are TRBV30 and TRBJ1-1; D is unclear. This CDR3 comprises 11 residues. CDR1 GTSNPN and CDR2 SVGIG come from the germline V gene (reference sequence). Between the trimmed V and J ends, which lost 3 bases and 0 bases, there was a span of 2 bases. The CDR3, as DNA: TGTGCCTGGAGCGTGAACACTGAAGCTTTCTTT. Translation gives CAWSVNTEAFF.

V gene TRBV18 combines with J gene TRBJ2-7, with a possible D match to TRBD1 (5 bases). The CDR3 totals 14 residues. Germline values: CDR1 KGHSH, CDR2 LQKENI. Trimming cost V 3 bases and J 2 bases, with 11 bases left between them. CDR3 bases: TGTGCCAGCTCACCGTGTCCAGGGACCTACGAGCAGTACTTC. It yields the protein CASSPCPGTYEQYF.

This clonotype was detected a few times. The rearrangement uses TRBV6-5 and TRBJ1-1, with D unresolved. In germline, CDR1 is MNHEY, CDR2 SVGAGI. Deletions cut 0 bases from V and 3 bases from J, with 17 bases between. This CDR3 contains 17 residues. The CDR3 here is CASSYSTGAQLHTEAFF. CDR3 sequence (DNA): TGTGCCAGCAGTTACTCGACGGGTGCACAATTACACACTGAAGCTTTCTTT.

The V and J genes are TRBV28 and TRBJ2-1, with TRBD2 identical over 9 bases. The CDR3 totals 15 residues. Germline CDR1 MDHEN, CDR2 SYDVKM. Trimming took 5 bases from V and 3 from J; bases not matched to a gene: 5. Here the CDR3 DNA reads TGTGCCAGCAGTCCCCTAGCGGGATTCTACAATGAGCAGTTCTTC. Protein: CASSPLAGFYNEQFF.

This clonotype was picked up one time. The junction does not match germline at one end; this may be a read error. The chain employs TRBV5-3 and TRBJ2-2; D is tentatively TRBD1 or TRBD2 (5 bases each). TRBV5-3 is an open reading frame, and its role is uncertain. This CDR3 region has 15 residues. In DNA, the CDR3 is TGTGCCAGCAGCTTGGGACGGACGAACACCGGGGAGCTGTTTTTT. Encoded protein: CASSLGRTNTGELFF.

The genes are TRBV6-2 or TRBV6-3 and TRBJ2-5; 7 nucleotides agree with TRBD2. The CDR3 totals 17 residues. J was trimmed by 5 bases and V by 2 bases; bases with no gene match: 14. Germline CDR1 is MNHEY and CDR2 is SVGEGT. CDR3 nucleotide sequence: TGTGCCAGCAGTTACAGGTCTAGCGGCCCACTGGGGGAGACCCAGTACTTC. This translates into CASSYRSSGPLGETQYF.

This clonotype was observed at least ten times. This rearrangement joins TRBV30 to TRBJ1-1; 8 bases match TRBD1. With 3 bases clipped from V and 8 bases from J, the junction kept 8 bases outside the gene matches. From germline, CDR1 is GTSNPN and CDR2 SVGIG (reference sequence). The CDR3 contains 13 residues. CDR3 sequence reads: CAWSVGQGAEAFF. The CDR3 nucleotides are TGTGCCTGGAGCGTTGGACAGGGAGCAGAAGCTTTCTTT.

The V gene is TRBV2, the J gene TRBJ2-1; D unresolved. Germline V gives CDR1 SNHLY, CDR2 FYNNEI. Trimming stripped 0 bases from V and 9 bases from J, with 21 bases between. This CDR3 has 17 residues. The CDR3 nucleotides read TGTGCCAGCAGTGAAGCGCTGGGTAACCCTGGGAACACTGAGCAGTTCTTC. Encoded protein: CASSEALGNPGNTEQFF.

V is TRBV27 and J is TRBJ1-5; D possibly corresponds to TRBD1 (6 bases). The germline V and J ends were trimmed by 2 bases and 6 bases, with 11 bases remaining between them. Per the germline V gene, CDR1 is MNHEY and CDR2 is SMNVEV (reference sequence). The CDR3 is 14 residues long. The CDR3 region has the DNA TGTGCCAGCAGTTTAAAGGGGGGAGGTCAGCCCCAGCATTTT. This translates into CASSLKGGGQPQHF.

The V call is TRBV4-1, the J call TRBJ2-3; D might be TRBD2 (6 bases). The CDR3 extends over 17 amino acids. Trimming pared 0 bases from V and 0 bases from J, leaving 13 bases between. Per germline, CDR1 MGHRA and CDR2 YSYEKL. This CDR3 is CASSQDVGGISTDTQYF. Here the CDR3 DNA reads TGCGCCAGCAGCCAAGACGTCGGCGGGATCAGCACAGATACGCAGTATTTT.

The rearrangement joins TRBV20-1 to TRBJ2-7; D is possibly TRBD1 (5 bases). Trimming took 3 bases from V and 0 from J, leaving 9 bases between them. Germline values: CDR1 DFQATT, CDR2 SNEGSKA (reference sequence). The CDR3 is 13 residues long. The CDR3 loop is CSASGRASYEQYF. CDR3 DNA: TGCAGTGCTAGTGGCAGGGCCTCCTACGAGCAGTACTTC.

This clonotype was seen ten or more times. CDR3 amino acids: CASSLGRTGLQETQYF. The CDR3 nucleotides are TGTGCCAGCAGCTTAGGCCGGACAGGCCTACAAGAGACCCAGTACTTC. The genes are TRBV7-8 and TRBJ2-5; 7 bases are shared with TRBD1. Germline CDR1 is SGHVS and CDR2 is FQNEAQ. The CDR3 contains 16 residues. J lost 2 bases, V lost 1 base, and 7 bases had no gene match.

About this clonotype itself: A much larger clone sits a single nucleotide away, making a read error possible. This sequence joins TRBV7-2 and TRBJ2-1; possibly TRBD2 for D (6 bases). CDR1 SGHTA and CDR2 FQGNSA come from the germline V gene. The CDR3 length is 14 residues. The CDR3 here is CASSLPSAYKEQFF. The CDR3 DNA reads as TGTGCCAGCAGCTTACCTAGCGCCTACAAAGAGCAGTTCTTC.

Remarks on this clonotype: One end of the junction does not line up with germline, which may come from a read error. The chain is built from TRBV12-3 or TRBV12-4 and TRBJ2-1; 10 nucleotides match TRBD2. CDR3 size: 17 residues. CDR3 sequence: CASRLVLAGGSFNEQFF. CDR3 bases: TGTGCCAGCCGTTTAGTATTAGCGGGAGGAAGTTTCAATGAGCAGTTCTTC.

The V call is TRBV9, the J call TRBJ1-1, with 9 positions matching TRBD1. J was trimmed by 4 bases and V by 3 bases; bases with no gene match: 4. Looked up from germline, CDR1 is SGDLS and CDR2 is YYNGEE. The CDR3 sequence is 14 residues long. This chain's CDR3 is CASSARDRATEAFF. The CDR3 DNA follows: TGTGCCAGCAGCGCCAGGGACAGGGCCACTGAAGCTTTCTTT.